The 26 T cell receptor beta chains below come from one sample, sequenced in a study of preoperative IRX-2 immunotherapy in early breast cancer. The protocol was immunoSEQ multiplex PCR, while the TCRdb copy is restricted to in-frame clones and leaves out a portion. The sample records roughly 45,000 clones, approximately 94% being singletons. Treatment defined: preoperative locoregional IRX-2 cytokine immunotherapy. The source was tumor tissue, collected after IRX-2 immunotherapy. These receptor sequences come from a human donor with breast cancer.

Written as DNA, the CDR3 is TGTGCCAGCAGCCCTCGGACCACCTACGAGCAGTACTTC. Residues: CASSPRTTYEQYF. The chain is built from TRBV4-2 and TRBJ2-7; the D is unclear. Looked up from germline, CDR1 is LGHNA and CDR2 is YNFKEQ. This CDR3 has 13 residues. The V gene lost 4 bases and the J gene lost 2 bases, with 9 bases spanning the gap.

CDR3 coding DNA: TGTGCCACCAGCAGAGGTCAGGGGGCCCGCCAGCCCCAGCATTTT. Protein product: CATSRGQGARQPQHF. The chain recombines TRBV15 with TRBJ1-5; TRBD1 matches 8 bases. With V trimmed by 1 base and J by 7 bases, 6 bases remained unmatched. Per the germline V gene, CDR1 is LNHNV and CDR2 is YYDKDF (reference sequence). The length of the CDR3 is 15 residues.

The V and J genes are TRBV29-1 and TRBJ1-3; D unclear. Germline V CDR1 and CDR2: SQVTM, ANQGSEA. The V and J ends lost 7 bases and 0 bases respectively, with 7 bases between them. The CDR3 sequence is 12 residues long. This CDR3 reads CSAGSSGNTIYF. In DNA, the CDR3 is TGCAGCGCCGGTAGCTCTGGAAACACCATATATTTT.

This chain connects TRBV6-5 to TRBJ1-2; 7 bases agree with TRBD1. The CDR3 covers 13 residues. The V and J ends lost 5 bases and 6 bases, in that order; junction bases with no gene match: 6. Germline CDR1 is MNHEY and CDR2 is SVGAGI. As DNA, the CDR3 is TGTGCCAGCAGTCCGACAGGGTTAAATGGCTACACCTTC. Translation: CASSPTGLNGYTF.

The chain is built from TRBV9 and TRBJ2-6, with 10 positions matching TRBD1. The CDR3 has 17 residues. V was pared by 4 bases and J by 3 bases, with 7 bases of the junction left unmatched. Germline CDR1 and CDR2: SGDLS and YYNGEE. CDR3 region: CASSLRQGASGANVLTF. CDR3 nucleotides: TGTGCCAGCAGCCTACGACAGGGGGCAAGTGGGGCCAACGTCCTGACTTTC.

The rearrangement links TRBV15 to TRBJ2-7; a possible D gene is TRBD2 (5 bases). The CDR3 has 12 amino acids. Germline assignment: CDR1 LNHNV and CDR2 YYDKDF (reference sequence). V lost 1 base and J lost 5, with 6 bases in between. CDR3 residues: CATSRVRDEQYF. The DNA of the CDR3 is TGTGCCACCAGCAGAGTGAGGGACGAGCAGTACTTC.

The rearrangement links TRBV10-2 to TRBJ2-1, with 10 bases aligning to TRBD2. CDR1 and CDR2 (germline): WSHSY, SAAADI. The CDR3 is made up of 13 amino acids. V lost 7 bases, J lost 8 bases, and 5 bases stayed unmatched. The CDR3 here is CASKLAGIYEQFF. The CDR3 DNA reads TGCGCCAGCAAACTAGCGGGAATCTATGAGCAGTTCTTC.

The V and J genes are TRBV7-2 and TRBJ2-7; a weak D match, TRBD1 (6 bases). The germline gives CDR1 SGHTA, CDR2 FQGNSA. The CDR3 is 13 amino acids. Trimming stripped 4 bases from V and 0 bases from J, with 7 bases between. The CDR3 region has the DNA TGTGCCAGCAGCTACAGGGACTCCTACGAGCAGTACTTC. Amino acids: CASSYRDSYEQYF.

The genes are TRBV7-2 and TRBJ2-7; TRBD2 matches at 10 bases. The CDR3 consists of 16 residues. V lost 0 bases, J lost 7 bases, and 9 bases stayed unmatched. The germline V gene has CDR1 SGHTA and CDR2 FQGNSA. Here the CDR3 reads CASSLAGAGGVREQYF. The CDR3 bases are TGTGCCAGCAGCTTAGCGGGAGCGGGGGGGGTTCGGGAGCAGTACTTC.

The chain employs TRBV9 and TRBJ1-5; D possibly corresponds to TRBD1 (5 bases). Germline CDR1 is SGDLS and CDR2 is YYNGEE. Deletions cut 4 bases from V and 6 bases from J, with 14 bases between. This CDR3 is built from 14 residues. CDR3 DNA sequence: TGTGCCAGCAGCACCCAACCCGGGGGTCAGCCCCAGCATTTT. Translating gives CASSTQPGGQPQHF.

The chain carries TRBV4-2 and TRBJ2-7; D call uncertain. Germline values: CDR1 LGHNA, CDR2 YNFKEQ. The CDR3 contains 14 residues. V shed 1 base and J shed 4 bases, with 11 bases lying between them. The CDR3 sequence: CASSQAVVPYEQYF. CDR3 in DNA: TGTGCCAGCAGCCAAGCCGTGGTGCCGTACGAGCAGTACTTC.

The rearrangement uses TRBV28 and TRBJ2-6, with D maybe TRBD1 (5 bases). CDR1 MDHEN and CDR2 SYDVKM come from the germline V gene. Trimming removed 5 bases from V and 4 bases from J, with 9 bases in between. The CDR3 is made up of 14 amino acids. The CDR3 reads CASSTWTGANVLTF. In DNA form, the CDR3 reads TGTGCCAGCAGTACCTGGACAGGGGCCAACGTCCTGACTTTC.

The gene calls are TRBV29-1 and TRBJ2-5; D is ambiguous. Between the trimmed V and J ends, which lost 7 bases and 0 bases, there was a span of 12 bases. The CDR3 contains 13 residues. Germline V lookup: CDR1 SQVTM, CDR2 ANQGSEA. CDR3: CSAGRLNQETQYF. DNA of the CDR3: TGCAGCGCCGGTCGGTTAAACCAAGAGACCCAGTACTTC.

This chain uses TRBV7-9 with TRBJ2-5; D is unclear. This CDR3 region has 13 residues. CDR1 is SEHNR, CDR2 FQNEAQ, per germline (reference sequence). V gave up 5 bases and J gave up 5 bases, with 12 bases separating them. The DNA for the CDR3 is TGTGCCAGCAGCGCTCTTGGGTACGAGACCCAGTACTTC. Translation gives CASSALGYETQYF.

The chain carries TRBV4-3 and TRBJ2-7, with 7 positions matching TRBD1. Germline V lookup: CDR1 LGHNA, CDR2 YSLEER. The V and J ends lost 3 bases and 6 bases, in that order; junction bases with no gene match: 5. The CDR3 loop spans 13 amino acids. The CDR3 here is CASSHKGAGEQYF. Here the CDR3 DNA reads TGCGCCAGCAGCCATAAGGGGGCGGGCGAGCAGTACTTC.

The chain employs TRBV11-3 and TRBJ2-2, with D perhaps being TRBD1 or TRBD2 (6 bases each). The V and J ends lost 5 bases and 1 base respectively, with 14 bases between them. Germline V gene data show CDR1 as SGHNT and CDR2 as YENEEA. There are 16 residues in the CDR3. CDR3: CASSPLGGQNTGELFF. The CDR3 nucleotides read TGTGCCAGCAGCCCCTTGGGGGGACAGAACACCGGGGAGCTGTTTTTT.

This chain joins TRBV10-2 and TRBJ2-1, with TRBD2 as a possible D gene (5 bases). The CDR3 has 16 amino acids. The germline CDR1 and CDR2 sequences are WSHSY and SAAADI. V was pared by 1 base and J by 7 bases, with 17 bases between. CDR3 bases: TGCGCCAGCAGTGAGTGGACGGCACAAAGGAGGAATGAGCAGTTCTTC. Amino acids: CASSEWTAQRRNEQFF.

The chain joins TRBV29-1 to TRBJ2-7; TRBD2 aligns across 9 bases. V gave up 4 bases and J gave up 3 bases; unmatched junction bases: 4. There are 13 residues in the CDR3. Germline V gene data show CDR1 as SQVTM and CDR2 as ANQGSEA. The DNA for the CDR3 is TGCAGCGTTGCGGGACTAGCTGTCTACGAGCAGTACTTC. Translating it yields CSVAGLAVYEQYF.

The rearrangement joins TRBV25-1 to TRBJ1-2; D gene unclear. Germline CDR1 is MGHDK and CDR2 is SYGVNS. V was pared by 5 bases and J by 4 bases, with 17 bases between. The CDR3 extends over 15 amino acids. The CDR3 DNA follows: TGTGCCAGCAGTCACCAACGGACCGGGCTCTATGGCTACACCTTC. Protein: CASSHQRTGLYGYTF.

The rearrangement uses TRBV29-1 and TRBJ2-3; TRBD1 matches 8 bases. The CDR3 has 15 amino acids. From germline, CDR1 is SQVTM and CDR2 ANQGSEA. V was clipped by 2 bases and J by 5 bases; unmatched bases: 9. In DNA, the CDR3 is TGCAGCGTTGAATTGCTTGGACAGGGAGAAGATACGCAGTATTTT. It is translated as CSVELLGQGEDTQYF.

The chain is built from TRBV5-1 and TRBJ1-1; D gene unclear. The germline V gene encodes CDR1 SGHRS and CDR2 YFSETQ. The V end was cut by 4 bases, the J end by 1 base, with 11 bases between. CDR3 length: 14 residues. CDR3: CASSGPSWNTEAFF. The CDR3 nucleotides read TGCGCCAGCAGCGGACCCTCGTGGAACACTGAAGCTTTCTTT.

This clone was recorded once. The rearrangement uses TRBV5-6 and TRBJ2-7, with a weak D call TRBD2 (5 bases). The V end was cut by 0 bases, the J end by 3 bases, with 10 bases between. The germline V gene has CDR1 SGHDT and CDR2 YYEEEE. The CDR3 has 14 residues. The CDR3 spells CASSLGGFGYEQYF. Written as DNA, the CDR3 is TGTGCCAGCAGCTTGGGAGGGTTCGGCTACGAGCAGTACTTC. Full variable domain (outside the CDR3, taken from reference TRBV5-6 and TRBJ2-7): DAGVTQSPTHLIKTRGQQVTLRCSPKSGHDTVSWYQQALGQGPQFIFQYYEEEERQRGNFPDRFSGHQFPNYSSELNVNALLLGDSALYLCASSLGGFGYEQYFGPGTRLTVT.

J is TRBJ2-3 and V is TRBV9; D unresolved. The germline gives CDR1 SGDLS, CDR2 YYNGEE. V was shortened by 1 base and J by 1 base, with 19 bases between the two germline ends. This CDR3 spans 18 amino acids. This CDR3 reads CASSVLSFGYPRTDTQYF. The CDR3, as DNA: TGTGCCAGCAGCGTACTATCTTTTGGGTACCCCCGCACAGATACGCAGTATTTT.

The chain uses TRBV11-3 and TRBJ1-1, with no clear D. The CDR3 spans 12 residues. V was cut by 3 bases and J by 6 bases, with 8 bases left in between. CDR1 is SGHNT, CDR2 YENEEA, per germline. The CDR3 DNA reads TGTGCCAGCAGCTTTGGCAGCTCTGAAGCTTTCTTT. Residues: CASSFGSSEAFF.

The V call is TRBV5-1, the J call TRBJ2-7, with TRBD1 matching 12 bases. In germline, CDR1 is SGHRS, CDR2 YFSETQ. The CDR3 runs to 14 residues. J lost 7 bases, V lost 5 bases, and 7 bases had no gene match. The CDR3 loop is CASSYRDRGLEQYF. In nucleotides, the CDR3 is TGCGCCAGCAGTTACCGGGACAGGGGGCTAGAGCAGTACTTC.

This chain connects TRBV5-6 to TRBJ2-7; TRBD2 is a possible D gene (6 bases). Germline V CDR1 and CDR2: SGHDT, YYEEEE. The CDR3 extends over 13 amino acids. The V and J ends lost 5 bases and 5 bases respectively, with 14 bases between them. In DNA, the CDR3 is TGTGCCAGCAGAGGAGGAGGGGTTAACGAGCAGTACTTC. Amino acids: CASRGGGVNEQYF. Combining the CDR3 with reference TRBV5-6 and TRBJ2-7 gives the whole variable domain DAGVTQSPTHLIKTRGQQVTLRCSPKSGHDTVSWYQQALGQGPQFIFQYYEEEERQRGNFPDRFSGHQFPNYSSELNVNALLLGDSALYLCASRGGGVNEQYFGPGTRLTVT.